This T cell receptor beta chain stems from a study of PD-1 blockade in classical Hodgkin lymphoma. Time point reported: newly diagnosed, previously untreated cHL patient sample. Comparator PBMCs were from newly diagnosed, untreated classical Hodgkin lymphoma. The protocol was immunoSEQ multiplex PCR, while the TCRdb copy is restricted to in-frame clones and leaves out a portion. The table shows roughly 70,000 clones, with about 94% occurring only once. For this clone: What it binds is not known.

The germline CDR1 and CDR2 sequences are SGHDT and YYEEEE. There are 14 residues in the CDR3. Trimming took 4 bases from V and 3 from J; bases not matched to a gene: 6. General study findings and limits: Underlying causes for the observed repertoire differences were not defined, possibly disease activity or prior therapy.

Sequenced material: peripheral blood mononuclear cells (PBMCs). This TCR came from a human donor with classical Hodgkin lymphoma. The chain combines TRBV5-6 with TRBJ2-7; 8 bases align to TRBD2. The CDR3 reads CASSPRGTSYEQYF. The CDR3 DNA is TGTGCCAGCAGCCCGAGGGGGACTAGCTACGAGCAGTACTTC. Variable domain in full (rest from reference TRBV5-6 and TRBJ2-7): DAGVTQSPTHLIKTRGQQVTLRCSPKSGHDTVSWYQQALGQGPQFIFQYYEEEERQRGNFPDRFSGHQFPNYSSELNVNALLLGDSALYLCASSPRGTSYEQYFGPGTRLTVT.